This is a list of T cell receptor beta chains from one sample in a study of TIL therapy for anti-PD-1-resistant metastatic lung cancer. Profiling relied on immunoSEQ multiplex PCR, and the TCRdb table lists in-frame clones only, not all of them. The sample holds about 32,000 clones, 74% seen once. The sequenced sample was blood, obtained at baseline. Receptors originate from a woman aged 30-85 years with non-small cell lung cancer. Each CDR3 is given with its conserved first and last residue. D genes are given only for firm matches. Not every row has a clone size; where given, it reads once, few, many or a size class.

>NA|NA|TRBV5-1|TRBJ1-3
CASSLAGGSGNTIYF
TGCGCCAGCAGCTTGGCCGGAGGGTCTGGAAACACCATATATTTT
>few|NA|TRBV5-1|TRBJ1-2
CASSLRGMGGYTF
TGCGCCAGCAGCTTGCGAGGGATGGGTGGCTACACCTTC
>once|NA|TRBV7-2|TRBJ2-7
CASSLTDYEQYF
TGTGCCAGCAGCTTAACGGACTACGAGCAGTACTTC
>NA|NA|TRBV27|TRBJ2-7
CASSSVRGGLIRGEQYF
TGTGCCAGCAGTTCCGTAAGGGGGGGGCTCATTAGGGGCGAGCAGTACTTC
>NA|NA|TRBV7-2|TRBJ1-2
CASSLDPGRPFGYTF
TGTGCCAGCAGCTTAGATCCGGGTAGGCCTTTCGGCTACACCTTC
>NA|TRBD2|TRBV29-1|TRBJ2-3
CSVKLAGGDTQYF
TGCAGCGTTAAACTAGCGGGTGGAGATACGCAGTATTTT
>NA|NA|TRBV7-9|TRBJ2-2
CASTLVSTGELFF
TGTGCCAGCACACTAGTAAGCACCGGGGAGCTGTTTTTT
>NA|TRBD1|TRBV2|TRBJ1-4
CASSEALSGQGNPLGYEKLFF
TGTGCCAGCAGTGAAGCGCTTTCGGGACAGGGGAACCCCTTAGGCTATGAAAAACTGTTTTTT
>few|TRBD2|TRBV6-5|TRBJ2-7
CAVGGRAGEQYF
TGTGCCGTCGGGGGGAGGGCGGGCGAGCAGTACTTC
>few|NA|TRBV10-2|TRBJ2-7
CASMKGFVDYEQYF
TGCGCCAGCATGAAGGGCTTCGTGGACTACGAGCAGTACTTC
>NA|TRBD1|TRBV4-2|TRBJ1-2
CASSLRLGGGRGDGYTF
TGTGCCAGCAGCCTGAGGTTAGGGGGCGGGCGAGGAGATGGCTACACCTTC
>NA|NA|TRBV13|TRBJ2-2
CASSLGLGTGELFF
TGTGCCAGCAGCTTAGGCCTCGGGACCGGGGAGCTGTTTTTT
>once|NA|TRBV2|TRBJ1-1
CASSHYPGRGSGTEAFF
TGTGCCAGCAGCCACTACCCGGGCAGGGGTAGTGGTACTGAAGCTTTCTTT
>NA|TRBD1|TRBV2|TRBJ1-4
CASRDRVGSEKLFF
TGTGCCAGCAGGGACAGGGTCGGGTCTGAAAAACTGTTTTTT
>NA|NA|TRBV7-8|TRBJ2-5
CASSLAGAQYF
TGTGCCAGCAGCTTAGCAGGGGCCCAGTACTTC
>NA|NA|TRBV5-4|TRBJ2-6
CASSPEGSGANVLTF
TGTGCCAGCAGCCCCGAGGGCTCTGGGGCCAACGTCCTGACTTTC
>NA|TRBD2|TRBV6-1|TRBJ2-1
CASSEVSGIPPNEQFF
TGTGCCAGCAGTGAAGTCAGCGGGATTCCGCCCAATGAGCAGTTCTTC
>NA|TRBD1|TRBV11-1|TRBJ1-1
CASSNRGRGAFF
TGTGCCAGCAGCAACAGGGGTAGGGGGGCTTTCTTT
>NA|NA|TRBV18|TRBJ2-7
CASSPLSVSSYEQYF
TGTGCCAGCTCACCACTCTCGGTGAGCTCCTACGAGCAGTACTTC
>NA|TRBD1|TRBV7-8|TRBJ1-2
CASSRGQVDGYTF
TGTGCCAGCAGCCGGGGACAGGTGGATGGCTACACCTTC
>NA|NA|TRBV20-1|TRBJ2-5
CSARQETQYF
TGCAGTGCTAGACAAGAGACCCAGTACTTC
>few|NA|TRBV7-9|TRBJ1-5
CASSREGGKMPQHF
TGTGCCAGCAGCCGAGAGGGGGGAAAGATGCCCCAGCATTTT
>once|NA|TRBV11-2|TRBJ1-1
CASSATGRNTEAFF
TGTGCCAGCAGCGCCACGGGGCGGAACACTGAAGCTTTCTTT
>NA|NA|TRBV5-1|TRBJ1-4
CASSLLGGRGEKLFF
TGCGCCAGCAGCTTGTTGGGGGGGAGAGGTGAAAAACTGTTTTTT
>NA|NA|TRBV10-1|TRBJ2-2
CASSNRRNTGELFF
TGCGCCAGCAGCAACAGGAGGAACACCGGGGAGCTGTTTTTT
>NA|TRBD1|TRBV30|TRBJ2-7
CAWSLSEGAPSYEQYF
TGTGCCTGGAGTTTGTCTGAGGGGGCCCCCTCCTACGAGCAGTACTTC